This T cell receptor beta chain was recorded in a study of OX40 agonist ivuxolimab in advanced cancers. The table came from immunoSEQ multiplex PCR; TCRdb's copy has only in-frame clones and leaves some out. The sample holds 40,000 to 60,000 clones; about nine tenths are singletons and the top ten take roughly 6.3%. V dropped 2 bases and J dropped 3 bases, with 14 bases sitting between them. The CDR3 is made up of 16 amino acids. Germline-derived CDR1 and CDR2 are LNHDA and SQIVND (reference sequence). This clonotype was obtained from an adult with an advanced solid tumor such as melanoma, head and neck, liver or kidney cancer. Material: CD4+ or CD8+ T cells sorted from blood, obtained in a trial of the OX40 agonist ivuxolimab. The gene calls are TRBV19 and TRBJ2-1; D assignment may be TRBD1 or TRBD2 (5 bases each). CDR3 loop: CASSIQPLGDYNEQFF. In DNA form, the CDR3 reads TGTGCCAGTAGTATACAACCCTTGGGGGACTACAATGAGCAGTTCTTC.